The present T cell receptor (beta chain) was sequenced within a study of cytomegalovirus exposure and HLA in healthy donors. On this clone itself: Its antigen is undetermined.

Findings of the study overall: Later examination showed HLA-associated TCR beta chains had greater clonal expansion than equally common others. Listed as cytomegalovirus-associated were 150 or so TCR beta chains. The records held CMV serostatus as the only immune exposure information. A classifier reportedly called cytomegalovirus status with high sensitivity and specificity.

V lost 1 base and J 5 bases, leaving 13 bases between the germline ends. CDR3 length: 15 residues. Germline lookup yields CDR1 SGHTA and CDR2 FQGNSA. With 60 Vbeta and 13 Jbeta primers, the PCR was carried out. Assay used: immunoSEQ multiplex PCR; TCRdb lists only in-frame clones, some missing. The data show roughly 140,000 clones, 75% to 80% seen once. Input material: PBMCs. The rearrangement joins TRBV7-2 to TRBJ2-3; possibly TRBD1 for D (5 bases). This clonotype originated in a woman between 35 and 50 years old in good health and CMV-seropositive. CDR3 in amino acids: CASSLVQGSRDTQYF. For the CDR3, the DNA is TGTGCCAGCAGCTTAGTTCAGGGCTCGAGAGATACGCAGTATTTT.